What follows are 29 T cell receptor beta chains derived from one specimen sequenced in a study of OX40 agonist ivuxolimab in advanced cancers. Here immunoSEQ multiplex PCR was the method, and the copy in TCRdb shows in-frame clones only, minus some. Counted here are 60,000 or so clones, just over 85% occurring once; the ten biggest clones make up more than 0.8%. Specimen: CD4+ or CD8+ T cells sorted from blood, collected in a trial of the OX40 agonist ivuxolimab. These receptor sequences come from an adult with an advanced solid tumor such as melanoma, head and neck, liver or kidney cancer.

This rearrangement joins TRBV19 to TRBJ2-7; TRBD1 aligns across 7 bases. CDR3 size: 17 residues. J lost 0 bases, V lost 0 bases, and 8 bases had no gene match. Germline V gene data show CDR1 as LNHDA and CDR2 as SQIVND (reference sequence). DNA for the CDR3: TGTGCCAGTAGTATAGACGCCGGGACAGCAAGCTCCTACGAGCAGTACTTC. Its protein is CASSIDAGTASSYEQYF.

The chain recombines TRBV4-1 with TRBJ1-1, with D unclear. V was shortened by 6 bases and J by 0 bases, with 11 bases between the two germline ends. The CDR3 is made up of 14 amino acids. Germline lookup yields CDR1 MGHRA and CDR2 YSYEKL. This chain's CDR3 is CASRGLLLNTEAFF. In nucleotides, the CDR3 is TGCGCCAGCAGAGGATTGTTGTTGAACACTGAAGCTTTCTTT.

The chain has TRBV6-5 and TRBJ1-1, with 7 bases fitting TRBD1. V was clipped by 6 bases and J by 10 bases; unmatched bases: 11. Germline assignment: CDR1 MNHEY and CDR2 SVGAGI. CDR3 size: 13 residues. The CDR3 DNA reads TGTGCCAGCAGAGGGGAGGGGGCAAATATAGCTTTCTTT. Amino acids: CASRGEGANIAFF.

The V and J genes are TRBV6-5 and TRBJ2-5, with 7 nucleotides matching TRBD1. CDR3 length: 15 amino acids. Germline trimming cut 4 bases from V and 6 bases from J; bases unmatched to any gene: 11. Germline V lookup: CDR1 MNHEY, CDR2 SVGAGI. DNA of the CDR3: TGTGCCAGCAGTTCCCGACGACAGGGCGTCCAGACCCAGTACTTC. Protein: CASSSRRQGVQTQYF.

This chain connects TRBV13 to TRBJ1-2; no clear D. Germline V lookup: CDR1 PRHDT, CDR2 FYEKMQ (reference sequence). V lost 2 bases to trimming and J lost 2 bases, with 9 bases between them. The CDR3 consists of 14 residues. The CDR3 spells CASSLSRSNYGYTF. The CDR3 nucleotides are TGTGCCAGCAGCTTATCCAGGTCCAACTATGGCTACACCTTC.

The rearrangement uses TRBV7-2 and TRBJ2-1, with TRBD1 as a possible D gene (5 bases). Germline V gene data show CDR1 as SGHTA and CDR2 as FQGNSA. Between the trimmed V and J ends, which lost 5 bases and 2 bases, there was a span of 13 bases. The CDR3 extends over 15 amino acids. Here the CDR3 reads CASSQGAIAYNEQFF. The CDR3 bases are TGTGCCAGCAGCCAAGGGGCCATAGCCTACAATGAGCAGTTCTTC.

The J gene is TRBJ1-2, the V gene TRBV6-5; D may be TRBD1 (5 bases). The germline V gene encodes CDR1 MNHEY and CDR2 SVGAGI. There are 14 residues in the CDR3. V was trimmed by 0 bases and J by 4 bases, leaving 9 bases between them. The CDR3 protein is CASSYSGDRYGYTF. In nucleotides, the CDR3 is TGTGCCAGCAGTTACTCGGGGGACCGCTATGGCTACACCTTC.

The chain is built from TRBV6-5 and TRBJ2-7; 9 nucleotides align to TRBD1. This CDR3 is built from 13 residues. V dropped 8 bases and J dropped 6; count of bases not matched to a gene: 8. Germline V lookup: CDR1 MNHEY, CDR2 SVGAGI. The DNA for the CDR3 is TGTGCCAGCGGCCGGGACAGGGTCTCCGAGCAGTACTTC. Residues: CASGRDRVSEQYF.

J is TRBJ1-5 and V is TRBV4-1; a possible D gene is TRBD1 (5 bases). This CDR3 has 17 amino acids. Germline V CDR1 and CDR2: MGHRA, YSYEKL. V lost 0 bases and J 4 bases, leaving 16 bases between the germline ends. CDR3 in amino acids: CASSQDDRSKGNQPQHF. CDR3 in DNA: TGCGCCAGCAGCCAAGACGATAGATCCAAGGGGAATCAGCCCCAGCATTTT.

This sequence joins TRBV11-2 and TRBJ1-4; D perhaps matches TRBD1 (5 bases). Germline V lookup: CDR1 SGHAT, CDR2 FQNNGV. The V gene lost 5 bases and the J gene lost 1 base, with 11 bases spanning the gap. The CDR3 length is 15 residues. The CDR3 DNA is TGTGCCAGCAGCCATCCCGGGGGAACTAATGAAAAACTGTTTTTT. Its protein product is CASSHPGGTNEKLFF.

This clone was seen once. This chain uses TRBV11-2 with TRBJ2-5, with 11 positions matching TRBD2. The junction had 1 base not matched to a gene; V was cut back by 0 bases and J by 1 base. Germline V lookup: CDR1 SGHAT, CDR2 FQNNGV. This CDR3 comprises 16 residues. CDR3 sequence (DNA): TGTGCCAGCAGCTTAGATCTAGCGGGGGGCCAAGAGACCCAGTACTTC. Its protein product is CASSLDLAGGQETQYF. The full variable domain, in which reference TRBV11-2 and TRBJ2-5 provide the parts outside the CDR3, is EAGVAQSPRYKIIEKRQSVAFWCNPISGHATLYWYQQILGQGPKLLIQFQNNGVVDDSQLPKDRFSAERLKGVDSTLKIQPAKLEDSAVYLCASSLDLAGGQETQYFGPGTRLLVL.

This clone came up once. V is TRBV5-8 and J is TRBJ1-1; no clear D gene. The CDR3 has 10 amino acids. The germline V and J ends were trimmed by 6 bases and 11 bases, with 11 bases remaining between them. The germline CDR1 and CDR2 sequences are SGHTS and YDEGEE. For the CDR3, the DNA is TGTGCCAGCATTCGGTCCCGCGCTTTCTTT. It codes for CASIRSRAFF.

This rearrangement joins TRBV15 to TRBJ2-3; 7 bases map to TRBD2. The CDR3 spans 18 residues. Germline V gene lookup returns CDR1 LNHNV and CDR2 YYDKDF (reference sequence). With 1 base clipped from V and 2 bases from J, the junction kept 12 bases outside the gene matches. The CDR3 protein is CATSRGLKAGLVTDTQYF. The CDR3 bases are TGTGCCACCAGCAGAGGTCTGAAAGCGGGGCTAGTCACAGATACGCAGTATTTT.

This clone was seen just once. The genes are TRBV12-5 and TRBJ2-7; 10 bases map to TRBD1. The V gene end was trimmed by 2 bases and the J gene end by 3 bases; junction bases not matched to a gene: 10. This CDR3 has 17 residues. Germline CDR1 is LGHNT and CDR2 is FRNRAP. The chain's CDR3 is CASGLRRSGQGNYEQYF. CDR3 coding DNA: TGTGCTAGTGGTTTGCGGAGGTCGGGACAGGGGAACTACGAGCAGTACTTC.

The chain couples TRBV4-1 to TRBJ2-2; TRBD2 agrees at 7 bases. CDR1 is MGHRA, CDR2 YSYEKL, per germline. J was trimmed by 7 bases and V by 1 base; bases with no gene match: 3. The CDR3 sequence is 14 residues long. CDR3 in DNA: TGCGCCAGCAGCCAAGTTTGGGGGGGCGGGGAGCTGTTTTTT. Protein: CASSQVWGGGELFF.

The chain couples TRBV5-4 to TRBJ2-1, with a weak D call TRBD1 (5 bases). Germline assignment: CDR1 SGHNT and CDR2 YYREEE (reference sequence). This CDR3 has 13 amino acids. With 2 bases removed from V and 5 bases from J, the gap between germline ends came to 8 bases. The chain's CDR3 is CASSLTRDNEQFF. CDR3 DNA sequence: TGTGCCAGCAGCTTAACCAGGGACAATGAGCAGTTCTTC. The variable domain in full, with the rest retrieved from reference TRBV5-4 and TRBJ2-1, is ETGVTQSPTHLIKTRGQQVTLRCSSQSGHNTVSWYQQALGQGPQFIFQYYREEENGRGNFPPRFSGLQFPNYSSELNVNALELDDSALYLCASSLTRDNEQFFGPGTRLTVL.

This chain links TRBV2 with TRBJ2-5; weak D call: TRBD1 (6 bases). Trimming cost V 7 bases and J 7 bases, with 10 bases left between them. The CDR3 has 11 residues. Germline V gene lookup returns CDR1 SNHLY and CDR2 FYNNEI. In DNA, the CDR3 is TGTGCCAGCAAAGAGGGGGTGACCCAGTACTTC. It codes for CASKEGVTQYF.

The genes are TRBV6-5 and TRBJ2-7, with a possible D match to TRBD1 (6 bases). Germline V lookup: CDR1 MNHEY, CDR2 SVGAGI. V was shortened by 2 bases and J by 0 bases, with 11 bases between the two germline ends. This CDR3 contains 15 residues. CDR3 coding DNA: TGTGCCAGCAGTTACCGGGACATCAGCTCCTACGAGCAGTACTTC. Residues: CASSYRDISSYEQYF.

J is TRBJ1-1 and V is TRBV18; D not resolved. Germline CDR1 reads KGHSH; CDR2 reads LQKENI. This CDR3 is built from 15 residues. V was shortened by 6 bases and J by 1 base, with 15 bases between the two germline ends. CDR3 protein: CASSPARSGNTEAFF. The CDR3 DNA sequence: TGTGCCAGCTCCCCGGCCCGTTCAGGGAACACTGAAGCTTTCTTT. The variable domain in full, completed from reference TRBV18 and TRBJ1-1, reads NAGVMQNPRHLVRRRGQEARLRCSPMKGHSHVYWYRQLPEEGLKFMVYLQKENIIDESGMPKERFSAEFPKEGPSILRIQQVVRGDSAAYFCASSPARSGNTEAFFGQGTRLTVV.

This clone was recorded only once. The rearrangement joins TRBV30 to TRBJ1-6; TRBD1 might be the D (6 bases). The ends were cut back, 1 base at V and 4 bases at J, with 14 bases in the middle. This CDR3 region has 16 residues. Germline V CDR1 and CDR2: GTSNPN, SVGIG (reference sequence). Written as DNA, the CDR3 is TGTGCCTGGAGTGAGGGCGGAGGGACATATAATTCACCCCTCCACTTT. Amino acids: CAWSEGGGTYNSPLHF.

This clone was found once. This rearrangement joins TRBV10-3 to TRBJ1-2; 11 bases are a match to TRBD1. V shed 8 bases and J 6 bases; nucleotides not matched to a gene: 11. The length of the CDR3 is 15 residues. Germline V gives CDR1 ENHRY, CDR2 SYGVKD. CDR3 loop: CAISGQGEFVNGYTF. The DNA of the CDR3 is TGTGCCATCTCGGGACAGGGGGAGTTTGTGAATGGCTACACCTTC.

The rearrangement joins TRBV7-2 to TRBJ1-5, with D unresolved. CDR3 size: 14 residues. Germline values: CDR1 SGHTA, CDR2 FQGNSA. The V and J ends lost 2 bases and 6 bases respectively, with 11 bases between them. CDR3 sequence: CASSLNSVRQPQHF. For the CDR3, the DNA is TGTGCCAGCAGCTTAAATTCGGTTCGTCAGCCCCAGCATTTT. Drawing the rest from reference TRBV7-2 and TRBJ1-5, the complete variable domain is GAGVSQSPSNKVTEKGKDVELRCDPISGHTALYWYRQSLGQGLEFLIYFQGNSAPDKSGLPSDRFSAERTGGSVSTLTIQRTQQEDSAVYLCASSLNSVRQPQHFGDGTRLSIL.

This clone was seen more than once but under ten times. This chain uses TRBV19 with TRBJ2-3; 9 nucleotides line up with TRBD2. With 4 bases clipped from V and 6 bases from J, the junction kept 11 bases outside the gene matches. The germline CDR1 and CDR2 sequences are LNHDA and SQIVND (reference sequence). The CDR3 spans 16 residues. In nucleotides, the CDR3 is TGTGCCAGTAGTAGAAATAGCGGGGGTAGATCGGATACGCAGTATTTT. Amino acids: CASSRNSGGRSDTQYF.

This chain links TRBV7-8 with TRBJ1-3, with a possible D match to TRBD1 (6 bases). The V end was cut by 5 bases, the J end by 8 bases, with 19 bases between. The CDR3 covers 15 residues. Germline V gene sequence: CDR1 SGHVS, CDR2 FQNEAQ. CDR3 amino acids: CASSGRQAAGDTIYF. The CDR3 bases are TGTGCCAGCAGCGGGCGACAGGCCGCGGGGGACACCATATATTTT.

The genes are TRBV5-1 and TRBJ2-7; the match to TRBD2 covers 13 bases. CDR1 is SGHRS, CDR2 YFSETQ, per germline. CDR3 length equals 18 residues. Unmatched junction bases numbered 8, after V lost 0 bases and J lost 2 bases. The CDR3 loop is CASSLAGRGTSGAYEQYF. The CDR3 bases are TGCGCCAGCAGCTTGGCGGGGAGGGGGACTAGCGGGGCCTACGAGCAGTACTTC.

This chain joins TRBV20-1 and TRBJ1-1; perhaps TRBD1 as D (5 bases). This CDR3 comprises 11 residues. Between the trimmed V and J ends, which lost 3 bases and 9 bases, there was a span of 11 bases. Germline V CDR1 and CDR2: DFQATT, SNEGSKA (reference sequence). In DNA, the CDR3 is TGCAGTGCTAGGCAGGGTCAGAAAGCTTTCTTT. Translating it yields CSARQGQKAFF.

V and J are TRBV5-1 and TRBJ1-3; D gene unclear. Germline lookup yields CDR1 SGHRS and CDR2 YFSETQ. This CDR3 is built from 16 residues. The V end lost 3 bases, the J end lost 0 bases, and 13 bases lay between the germline ends. CDR3 sequence: CASSYDPINSGNTIYF. CDR3 DNA: TGCGCCAGCAGCTACGACCCCATAAACTCTGGAAACACCATATATTTT.

The CDR3 here is CASSPSLAGGVDEQFF. In nucleotides, the CDR3 is TGTGCCAGCTCACCATCACTAGCGGGGGGGGTCGATGAGCAGTTCTTC. V is TRBV18 and J is TRBJ2-1; 13 bases match TRBD2. The germline gives CDR1 KGHSH, CDR2 LQKENI. The CDR3 consists of 16 residues. Trimming at V came to 2 bases and at J to 8 bases, leaving 6 bases not matched to a gene.

The gene calls are TRBV14 and TRBJ2-3; 9 bases match TRBD2. CDR3 length equals 14 residues. Germline V gene lookup returns CDR1 SGHDN and CDR2 FVKESK. With V trimmed by 1 base and J by 9 bases, 5 bases remained unmatched. The CDR3 nucleotides read TGTGCCAGCAGCCAAGTAGCGGGAGTTAGGACGCAGTATTTT. This translates into CASSQVAGVRTQYF.